Listed below are T cell receptor beta chains from one sample, sequenced in a study of blood T cell repertoires in COVID-19. This table comes from immunoSEQ multiplex PCR, and its TCRdb copy is limited to in-frame clones, with some not included. In the table there are fewer than 350,000 clones, approximately 87% of which are singletons. The sample consisted of peripheral blood. These receptor sequences come from a woman aged 25 to 39 with COVID-19, enrolled during active disease. Both conserved end residues are part of each CDR3. The D gene is left open where the match is weak. The size field is filled for only some rows; it gives once, few, many or a size class.

V: TRBV3-1/TRBV3-2
D: TRBD1
size: -
J: TRBJ1-6
DNA: TGTGCCAGCAGCCAAGCACCGGGACAGGGGAACTCACCCCTCCACTTT
CDR3: CASSQAPGQGNSPLHF

V: TRBV2
D: TRBD1
size: -
J: TRBJ1-4
DNA: TGTGCCAGCAGCAGAGGAGGGGGCTATGGAACTAATGAAAAACTGTTTTTT
CDR3: CASSRGGGYGTNEKLFF

V: TRBV6-6
D: -
size: -
J: TRBJ1-4
DNA: TGTGCCAGCAGGCCACGGGCGGGAACTAATGAAAAACTGTTTTTT
CDR3: CASRPRAGTNEKLFF

V: TRBV7-9
D: TRBD1
size: -
J: TRBJ1-1
DNA: TGTGCCAGCAGCTTCGCCCGGACAGGGAGTTTAGCTTTCTTT
CDR3: CASSFARTGSLAFF

V: TRBV2
D: -
size: -
J: TRBJ2-1
DNA: TGTGCCAGCAGTCCGAATGAGCAGTTCTTC
CDR3: CASSPNEQFF

V: TRBV2
D: TRBD1
size: -
J: TRBJ1-4
DNA: TGTGCCAGCAGTGAAATAAGTCGACAGGGGAATGAAAAACTGTTTTTT
CDR3: CASSEISRQGNEKLFF

V: TRBV2
D: TRBD2
size: -
J: TRBJ2-5
DNA: TGTGCCAGCAGTGAAGGCACTAGCGGGGGCCTAGGGGAGACCCAGTACTTC
CDR3: CASSEGTSGGLGETQYF

V: TRBV9
D: -
size: -
J: TRBJ1-2
DNA: TGTGCCAGCAGCGTGGTCGGGGGGCCCTATGGCTACACCTTC
CDR3: CASSVVGGPYGYTF

V: TRBV3-1/TRBV3-2
D: TRBD2
size: -
J: TRBJ2-1
DNA: TGTGCCAGCAGCCAAGATACGGGGACTAGCCGGGGCAATGAGCAGTTCTTC
CDR3: CASSQDTGTSRGNEQFF

V: TRBV7-8
D: -
size: -
J: TRBJ1-3
DNA: TGTGCCAGCAGCCTACTTGGGCTCGCCGGAAACACCATATATTTT
CDR3: CASSLLGLAGNTIYF

V: TRBV18
D: TRBD2
size: -
J: TRBJ2-2
DNA: TGTGCCAGCTCATCGGTGGGACTAGCGACGAACACCGGGGAGCTGTTTTTT
CDR3: CASSSVGLATNTGELFF

V: TRBV28
D: TRBD1
size: -
J: TRBJ1-2
DNA: TGTGCCAGCAGTCCCGGGACAGGGATCTATGGCTACACCTTC
CDR3: CASSPGTGIYGYTF

V: TRBV7-9
D: -
size: -
J: TRBJ2-2
DNA: TGTGCCAGCAGCTTAAGACAATACACCGGGGAGCTGTTTTTT
CDR3: CASSLRQYTGELFF

V: TRBV13
D: -
size: once
J: TRBJ1-1
DNA: TGTGCCAGCAGCTTGGGGGGTGGGACTGAAGCTTTCTTT
CDR3: CASSLGGGTEAFF

V: TRBV13
D: TRBD2
size: -
J: TRBJ2-1
DNA: TGTGCCAGCAGCCTTGGCCTAGCGGGGACTGAGCAGTTCTTC
CDR3: CASSLGLAGTEQFF

V: TRBV9
D: -
size: once
J: TRBJ2-1
DNA: TGTGCCAGCAGCGAGGAGGGGCGCCACTCCTATGACTCCTACAATGAGCAGTTCTTC
CDR3: CASSEEGRHSYDSYNEQFF

V: TRBV24-1
D: -
size: -
J: TRBJ2-1
DNA: TGTGCCACCAGTGATCCAGGGACACCCTCCAATGAGCAGTTCTTC
CDR3: CATSDPGTPSNEQFF

V: TRBV7-2
D: TRBD1
size: -
J: TRBJ2-1
DNA: TGTGCCAGCAGCTCGGACAGGGGCCTGTGGAATGAGCAGTTCTTC
CDR3: CASSSDRGLWNEQFF

V: TRBV5-1
D: -
size: -
J: TRBJ2-5
DNA: TGCGCCAGCAGCATCGGGACTTTTTCAGAGACCCAGTACTTC
CDR3: CASSIGTFSETQYF

V: TRBV3-1/TRBV3-2
D: -
size: -
J: TRBJ1-1
DNA: TGTGCCAGCAGCCTACAGAGCCCCTCGGACACTGAAGCTTTCTTT
CDR3: CASSLQSPSDTEAFF

V: TRBV7-8
D: TRBD1
size: -
J: TRBJ2-3
DNA: TGTGCCAGCAGCTTAGCAGATGGGACAGAGAAGAGAGATACGCAGTATTTT
CDR3: CASSLADGTEKRDTQYF

V: TRBV28
D: -
size: -
J: TRBJ1-4
DNA: TGTGCCAGCAGCCTACACGGGACACTTATAGAAAAACTGTTTTTT
CDR3: CASSLHGTLIEKLFF

V: TRBV25-1
D: TRBD1
size: -
J: TRBJ2-1
DNA: TGTGCCAGCAGTGCAGGATCCGGGACAGTTTACAATGAGCAGTTCTTC
CDR3: CASSAGSGTVYNEQFF

V: TRBV28
D: -
size: -
J: TRBJ2-7
DNA: TGTGCCAGCAGTTTAGGGCAGGGCAAGGAGCAGTACTTC
CDR3: CASSLGQGKEQYF